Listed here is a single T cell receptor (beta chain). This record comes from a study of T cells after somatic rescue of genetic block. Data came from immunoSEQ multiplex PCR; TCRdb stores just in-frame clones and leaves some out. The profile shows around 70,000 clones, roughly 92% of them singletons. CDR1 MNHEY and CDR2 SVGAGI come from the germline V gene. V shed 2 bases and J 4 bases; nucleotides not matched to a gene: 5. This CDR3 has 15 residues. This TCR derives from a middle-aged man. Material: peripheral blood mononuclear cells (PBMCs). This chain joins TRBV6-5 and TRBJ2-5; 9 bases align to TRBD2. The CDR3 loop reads CASSYGGRAGETQYF. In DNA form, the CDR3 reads TGTGCCAGCAGTTACGGCGGGAGGGCCGGAGAGACCCAGTACTTC.